Below are 32 T cell receptor beta chains sequenced from a single sample in a study of blood T cell repertoires in COVID-19. The table came from immunoSEQ multiplex PCR; TCRdb's copy has only in-frame clones and leaves some out. Among tens of thousands of clones listed, approximately 88% were seen once. Sample: peripheral blood. These receptors came from a man between 65 and 85 years old with COVID-19, enrolled during active disease.

The rearrangement joins TRBV30 to TRBJ1-1, with a tentative D call TRBD1 (5 bases). The V and J ends lost 0 bases and 4 bases respectively, with 15 bases between them. The CDR3 runs 15 residues. Germline values: CDR1 GTSNPN, CDR2 SVGIG (reference sequence). The CDR3 spells CAWSVAGIRGTEAFF. CDR3 DNA sequence: TGTGCCTGGAGTGTCGCTGGAATTAGGGGCACTGAAGCTTTCTTT.

V gene TRBV12-3 or TRBV12-4 combines with J gene TRBJ1-1; D possibly corresponds to TRBD1 (5 bases). Trimming left V 3 bases short and J 1 base short, with 6 bases between. The CDR3 extends over 13 amino acids. CDR3 coding DNA: TGTGCCAGCAGTTTGCAGGGGAACACTGAAGCTTTCTTT. Translated: CASSLQGNTEAFF.

The V and J genes are TRBV5-8 and TRBJ2-1, with 8 bases matching TRBD2. CDR1 is SGHTS and CDR2 is YDEGEE in the germline V gene. With 5 bases clipped from V and 4 bases from J, the junction kept 5 bases outside the gene matches. The CDR3 is 14 residues long. The CDR3 nucleotides read TGTGCCAGCAGTCGGGGGGGGGATTACAATGAGCAGTTCTTC. Its protein is CASSRGGDYNEQFF.

V gene TRBV13 combines with J gene TRBJ1-1; 12 positions match TRBD1. Germline lookup yields CDR1 PRHDT and CDR2 FYEKMQ (reference sequence). V was clipped by 6 bases and J by 7 bases; unmatched bases: 12. This CDR3 has 16 residues. The CDR3: CASRRDRGRSAFEAFF. CDR3 DNA: TGTGCCAGCAGACGGGACAGGGGGCGGTCTGCCTTTGAAGCTTTCTTT. Full variable domain (missing parts from reference TRBV13 and TRBJ1-1): AAGVIQSPRHLIKEKRETATLKCYPIPRHDTVYWYQQGPGQDPQFLISFYEKMQSDKGSIPDRFSAQQFSDYHSELNMSSLELGDSALYFCASRRDRGRSAFEAFFGQGTRLTVV.

This clone has just a few counts. The V call is TRBV24-1, the J call TRBJ2-2; 11 positions agree with TRBD1. This CDR3 is 14 amino acids long. The V gene end was trimmed by 9 bases and the J gene end by 7 bases; junction bases not matched to a gene: 6. Germline V gives CDR1 KGHDR, CDR2 SFDVKD. This CDR3 is CATRGQGASGELFF. The CDR3 DNA is TGTGCCACCCGAGGACAGGGGGCGAGCGGGGAGCTGTTTTTT.

CDR3 DNA: TGTGCCAGCACCCTAGGCATAAACAATGAGCAGTTCTTC. This translates into CASTLGINNEQFF. This chain uses TRBV5-4 with TRBJ2-1; D is ambiguous. The CDR3 runs 13 residues. Germline loops: CDR1 SGHNT, CDR2 YYREEE (reference sequence). The ends were cut back, 6 bases at V and 5 bases at J, with 12 bases in the middle.

This chain links TRBV6-5 with TRBJ1-1; D not certain. The ends were cut back, 0 bases at V and 0 bases at J, with 8 bases in the middle. Germline V lookup: CDR1 MNHEY, CDR2 SVGAGI. This CDR3 region has 15 residues. This chain's CDR3 is CASSYSRRLNTEAFF. For the CDR3, the DNA is TGTGCCAGCAGTTACTCCCGCAGATTGAACACTGAAGCTTTCTTT.

The chain is built from TRBV6-5 and TRBJ1-5, with 9 bases fitting TRBD1. V gave up 7 bases and J gave up 4 bases; unmatched junction bases: 5. Germline CDR1 reads MNHEY; CDR2 reads SVGAGI. CDR3 length: 14 residues. The CDR3 protein is CASKGQGSNQPQHF. CDR3 nucleotide sequence: TGTGCCAGCAAGGGACAGGGTTCTAATCAGCCCCAGCATTTT.

This clone was found once. The V and J genes are TRBV18 and TRBJ1-5; 10 nucleotides match TRBD1. This CDR3 is 15 amino acids long. Trimming at V came to 3 bases and at J to 6 bases, leaving 5 bases not matched to a gene. Per the germline V gene, CDR1 is KGHSH and CDR2 is LQKENI. CDR3 sequence: CASSPDRGKVQPQHF. DNA of the CDR3: TGTGCCAGCTCACCGGACAGGGGGAAGGTTCAGCCCCAGCATTTT.

As concerns this clone: One end of the junction is discordant with germline, which a read error may explain. The V gene is TRBV4-1, the J gene TRBJ2-7; D is possibly TRBD2 (7 bases). Germline V gives CDR1 MGHRA, CDR2 YSYEKL. The CDR3 totals 15 residues. The CDR3 DNA reads as TGCGCCAGCAGGCAAGGAGGGGGGGTAGAGGGTGAGCAGTACTTC. Residues: CASRQGGGVEGEQYF.

This chain uses TRBV13 with TRBJ1-4; 8 bases fit TRBD1. The germline V gene has CDR1 PRHDT and CDR2 FYEKMQ (reference sequence). This CDR3 spans 12 amino acids. The ends lost 5 bases at V and 8 bases at J; junction bases unmatched: 1. This CDR3 is CASSRQGEKLFF. The CDR3 DNA follows: TGTGCCAGCAGCCGACAGGGGGAAAAACTGTTTTTT.

The V call is TRBV6-1, the J call TRBJ1-1; D ambiguous. V lost 0 bases and J 13 bases, leaving 9 bases between the germline ends. The CDR3 is 11 amino acids. CDR1 is MNHNS and CDR2 is SASEGT in the germline V gene. CDR3 bases: TGTGCCAGCAGTGAAGCAACAGACTATTTCTTT. Amino acid sequence: CASSEATDYFF.

The V gene is TRBV14, the J gene TRBJ1-2, with D possibly matching TRBD1 (5 bases). The V gene lost 2 bases and the J gene lost 2 bases, with 9 bases spanning the gap. Germline CDR1 is SGHDN and CDR2 is FVKESK. The CDR3 loop spans 14 amino acids. Here the CDR3 DNA reads TGTGCCAGCAGCCAACTCAGGGTAAACTATGGCTACACCTTC. It specifies CASSQLRVNYGYTF.

CDR3 region: CSVGRTTGGNGYTF. CDR3 nucleotides: TGCAGCGTGGGTCGAACCACAGGGGGCAATGGCTACACCTTC. This rearrangement joins TRBV29-1 to TRBJ1-2; 9 bases line up with TRBD1. The CDR3 runs to 14 residues. Germline V lookup: CDR1 SQVTM, CDR2 ANQGSEA. Trimming took 6 bases from V and 6 from J; bases not matched to a gene: 11. Based on the CDR3 plus reference TRBV29-1 and TRBJ1-2, the full variable domain is SAVISQKPSRDICQRGTSLTIQCQVDSQVTMMFWYRQQPGQSLTLIATANQGSEATYESGFVIDKFPISRPNLTFSTLTVSNMSPEDSSIYLCSVGRTTGGNGYTFGSGTRLTVV.

The chain has TRBV5-6 and TRBJ2-7; TRBD1 agrees at 10 bases. CDR1 and CDR2 (germline): SGHDT, YYEEEE. The junction had 3 bases not matched to a gene; V was cut back by 4 bases and J by 2 bases. The CDR3 spans 14 residues. In DNA form, the CDR3 reads TGTGCCAGCAGCGGGACAGGGGTCCCCTACGAGCAGTACTTC. Its protein product is CASSGTGVPYEQYF.

The chain joins TRBV7-2 to TRBJ1-1, with a weak D call TRBD1 (5 bases). Germline CDR1 SGHTA, CDR2 FQGNSA. The CDR3 has 14 amino acids. V was pared by 5 bases and J by 5 bases, with 15 bases between. The CDR3 nucleotides are TGTGCCAGCAGCCCAGGGTATCTGGAGACTGAAGCTTTCTTT. The encoded protein is CASSPGYLETEAFF.

In its sample, this clone was seen once. V usage is TRBV19 and J usage is TRBJ2-3; 7 bases align to TRBD2. Germline CDR1 LNHDA, CDR2 SQIVND (reference sequence). This CDR3 spans 15 amino acids. Unmatched junction bases numbered 9, after V lost 7 bases and J lost 2 bases. The CDR3 protein is CASNYRAGDTDTQYF. DNA of the CDR3: TGTGCCAGTAACTATAGGGCGGGAGACACAGATACGCAGTATTTT. The full variable domain, its missing parts supplied by reference TRBV19 and TRBJ2-3, is DGGITQSPKYLFRKEGQNVTLSCEQNLNHDAMYWYRQDPGQGLRLIYYSQIVNDFQKGDIAEGYSVSREKKESFPLTVTSAQKNPTAFYLCASNYRAGDTDTQYFGPGTRLTVL.

The chain has TRBV10-1 and TRBJ1-1; 9 nucleotides agree with TRBD1. The V segment lost 6 bases and the J segment 6 bases; nucleotides outside the gene matches: 2. The V gene's germline CDR1 is WNHNN and CDR2 SYGVQD (reference sequence). This CDR3 contains 12 residues. The CDR3 region has the DNA TGCGCCAGCAGAGGGGACAGGGCTGAAGCTTTCTTT. Translated, it gives CASRGDRAEAFF.

This clone was picked up one time. V and J are TRBV7-9 and TRBJ1-2, with a weak D call TRBD1 (6 bases). CDR1 is SEHNR, CDR2 FQNEAQ, per germline (reference sequence). The V and J ends lost 4 bases and 3 bases respectively, with 12 bases between them. The length of the CDR3 is 14 residues. CDR3 coding DNA: TGTGCCAGCAGCTCCCAGACAGGAGACTATGGCTACACCTTC. It is translated as CASSSQTGDYGYTF. Full variable domain (missing parts from reference TRBV7-9 and TRBJ1-2): DTGVSQNPRHKITKRGQNVTFRCDPISEHNRLYWYRQTLGQGPEFLTYFQNEAQLEKSRLLSDRFSAERPKGSFSTLEIQRTEQGDSAMYLCASSSQTGDYGYTFGSGTRLTVV.

This clone turned up a few times. The chain combines TRBV27 with TRBJ1-2; D unresolved. The CDR3 length is 13 residues. Germline CDR1 MNHEY, CDR2 SMNVEV (reference sequence). V lost 5 bases to trimming and J lost 4 bases, with 11 bases between them. The CDR3 spells CASSPTAGYGYTF. The CDR3 region has the DNA TGTGCCAGCAGTCCGACGGCGGGCTATGGCTACACCTTC.

The chain has TRBV27 and TRBJ2-1, with a tentative D call TRBD2 (6 bases). Trimming took 9 bases from V and 5 from J, leaving 11 bases between them. Germline CDR1 is MNHEY and CDR2 is SMNVEV (reference sequence). The CDR3 runs to 12 residues. The CDR3 region is CASVGGHNEQFF. The CDR3, as DNA: TGTGCCAGTGTGGGGGGACACAATGAGCAGTTCTTC.

This chain joins TRBV6-5 and TRBJ2-1; 7 bases map to TRBD1. The trim removed 4 bases at V and 9 bases at J, leaving 0 bases unmatched. CDR1 is MNHEY and CDR2 is SVGAGI in the germline V gene. The CDR3 has 11 residues. CDR3 coding DNA: TGTGCCAGCAGTTCAGGGGGTGAGCAGTTCTTC. This sequence encodes CASSSGGEQFF.

J is TRBJ2-1 and V is TRBV5-8, with a weak D call TRBD2 (6 bases). Per germline, CDR1 SGHTS and CDR2 YDEGEE. CDR3 size: 17 residues. Between the trimmed V and J ends, which lost 2 bases and 8 bases, there was a span of 23 bases. The CDR3 protein is CASSLEAQSGWVDEQFF. Written as DNA, the CDR3 is TGTGCCAGCAGCTTAGAGGCCCAAAGCGGGTGGGTCGATGAGCAGTTCTTC.

DNA of the CDR3: TGTGCCAGCAGTCCCCCGGGAACTCATGGCTACACCTTC. Protein: CASSPPGTHGYTF. The chain combines TRBV25-1 with TRBJ1-2; D call uncertain. Per germline, CDR1 MGHDK and CDR2 SYGVNS. The V gene lost 5 bases and the J gene lost 6 bases, with 13 bases spanning the gap. The CDR3 loop spans 13 amino acids.

The chain employs TRBV7-2 and TRBJ1-3; 7 bases align to TRBD1. Germline CDR1 SGHTA, CDR2 FQGNSA. This CDR3 is 16 amino acids long. V lost 5 bases to trimming and J lost 3 bases; unmatched junction nucleotides: 10. The CDR3 DNA reads as TGTGCCAGCAGCGCGTACAGGGGTTCAATTGGAAACACCATATATTTT. Protein sequence: CASSAYRGSIGNTIYF.

The chain recombines TRBV27 with TRBJ1-5; the match to TRBD1 covers 8 bases. V lost 4 bases, J lost 1 base, and 3 bases stayed unmatched. The CDR3 is 15 amino acids. CDR1 MNHEY and CDR2 SMNVEV come from the germline V gene (reference sequence). The CDR3 sequence: CASSSGQGSNQPQHF. CDR3 sequence (DNA): TGTGCCAGCAGTTCTGGACAGGGCAGCAATCAGCCCCAGCATTTT.

V and J are TRBV18 and TRBJ2-7; possibly TRBD2 for D (5 bases). V lost 6 bases, J lost 7 bases, and 16 bases lay in between. CDR1 and CDR2 (germline): KGHSH, LQKENI. The CDR3 covers 13 residues. CDR3 DNA: TGTGCCAGCTCCCTCGGGAACATTGGAGAGCAGTACTTC. It translates to CASSLGNIGEQYF.

The rearrangement links TRBV18 to TRBJ1-2; 12 nucleotides agree with TRBD1. This CDR3 spans 14 amino acids. Losses at the gene ends were 7 bases for V and 4 bases for J; bases not matched to a gene: 4. Germline V gene lookup returns CDR1 KGHSH and CDR2 LQKENI. The CDR3 loop is CASLPGQGAYGYTF. The CDR3 DNA follows: TGTGCCAGCTTACCGGGACAGGGGGCCTATGGCTACACCTTC.

The chain combines TRBV29-1 with TRBJ1-1, with 7 bases lining up with TRBD1. The CDR3 loop spans 14 amino acids. Trimming took 5 bases from V and 0 from J; bases not matched to a gene: 6. The germline V gene encodes CDR1 SQVTM and CDR2 ANQGSEA. CDR3 sequence reads: CSVTKGQMNTEAFF. Written as DNA, the CDR3 is TGCAGCGTTACCAAGGGACAGATGAACACTGAAGCTTTCTTT.

The chain recombines TRBV29-1 with TRBJ1-1; unclear D gene. Germline loops: CDR1 SQVTM, CDR2 ANQGSEA. The V end lost 2 bases, the J end lost 1 base, and 5 bases lay between the germline ends. The CDR3 runs 12 residues. The CDR3 is CSVENRNTEAFF. The CDR3 nucleotides read TGCAGCGTTGAAAACAGGAACACTGAAGCTTTCTTT.

The J gene is TRBJ2-7, the V gene TRBV6-5; 9 positions agree with TRBD1. Unmatched junction bases numbered 9, after V lost 6 bases and J lost 3 bases. Germline-derived CDR1 and CDR2 are MNHEY and SVGAGI. The CDR3 length is 15 residues. The CDR3: CASRPRTGALYEQYF. Here the CDR3 DNA reads TGTGCCAGCAGACCTCGGACAGGGGCACTCTACGAGCAGTACTTC.

The chain has TRBV19 and TRBJ2-1; TRBD2 agrees at 10 bases. This CDR3 contains 15 residues. After removal of 4 bases from V and 8 bases from J, the junction contained 8 bases not matched to a gene. Germline V gene sequence: CDR1 LNHDA, CDR2 SQIVND (reference sequence). CDR3 loop: CASSRLAGVGDEQFF. In DNA form, the CDR3 reads TGTGCCAGTAGTAGGCTAGCGGGAGTTGGGGATGAGCAGTTCTTC.